This T cell receptor beta chain derives from a study of blood T cell repertoires in COVID-19. For the study at large: T cells, B-cell-depleted T cells, or PBMCs supplied cDNA or gDNA.

Sequencing was performed with immunoSEQ multiplex PCR; in TCRdb, only in-frame clones are kept and a portion is missing. The sample records some 66,000 clones, around 93% being singletons. V shed 5 bases and J shed 0 bases, with 9 bases lying between them. There are 14 residues in the CDR3. The germline CDR1 and CDR2 sequences are SGHAT and FQNNGV. The sequencing input was peripheral blood. This chain links TRBV11-2 with TRBJ2-3, with D hard to call. This TCR was recovered from a human donor in a cohort sampled during active COVID-19. CDR3 bases: TGTGCCAGCAGCCTTACGACTAGCACAGATACGCAGTATTTT. It codes for CASSLTTSTDTQYF.